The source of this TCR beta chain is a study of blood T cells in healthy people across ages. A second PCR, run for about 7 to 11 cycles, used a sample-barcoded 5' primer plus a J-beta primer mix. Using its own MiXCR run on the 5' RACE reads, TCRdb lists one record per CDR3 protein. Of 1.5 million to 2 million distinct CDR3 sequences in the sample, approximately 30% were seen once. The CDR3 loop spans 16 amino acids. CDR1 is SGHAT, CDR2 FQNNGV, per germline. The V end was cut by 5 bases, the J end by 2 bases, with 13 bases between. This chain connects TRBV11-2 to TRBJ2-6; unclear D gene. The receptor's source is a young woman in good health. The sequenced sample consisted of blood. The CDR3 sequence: CASSPIQNPGANVLTF. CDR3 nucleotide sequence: TGTGCCAGCAGCCCCATTCAGAACCCTGGGGCCAACGTCCTGACTTTC.